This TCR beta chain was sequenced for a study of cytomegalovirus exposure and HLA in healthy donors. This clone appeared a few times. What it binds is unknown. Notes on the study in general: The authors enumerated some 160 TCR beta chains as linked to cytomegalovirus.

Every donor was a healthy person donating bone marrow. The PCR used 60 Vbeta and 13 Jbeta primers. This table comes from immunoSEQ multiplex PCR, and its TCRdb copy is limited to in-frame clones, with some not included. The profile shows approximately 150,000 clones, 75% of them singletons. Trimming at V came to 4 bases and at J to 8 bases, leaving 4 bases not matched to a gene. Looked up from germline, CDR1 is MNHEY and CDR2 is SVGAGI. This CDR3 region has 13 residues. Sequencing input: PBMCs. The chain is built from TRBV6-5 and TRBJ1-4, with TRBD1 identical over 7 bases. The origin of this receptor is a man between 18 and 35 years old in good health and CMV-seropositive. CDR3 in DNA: TGTGCCAGCAGTTTAAGGGGGCGAGAAAAACTGTTTTTT. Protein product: CASSLRGREKLFF.